Here is one T cell receptor (beta chain) with its context. This sample is part of a study of T cells in Graves' hyperthyroidism and ophthalmopathy. RNA transcripts were the template for amplifying TCR beta CDR3 regions. HTBI primers were the set used in a first-round RT-PCR of the TCR CDR3. TCRdb recomputed calls from the multiplex PCR reads with MiXCR, one row per CDR3 protein. This table holds 300,000 to 400,000 distinct CDR3 sequences, 21% found once. With a duration under 2 months, the hyperthyroidism was newly diagnosed in patients aged 18 to 65. Thyroid ultrasound and orbital computed tomography, with clinical symptoms and serum thyroxine and TRAb, informed diagnoses. PBMCs were obtained from 10 ml fresh peripheral blood. Germline V gives CDR1 DFQATT, CDR2 SNEGSKA (reference sequence). V lost 1 base and J lost 5; bases outside the gene matches: 1. The CDR3 has 13 residues.

The V call is TRBV20-1, the J call TRBJ2-2; 7 bases line up with TRBD2. The receptor's source is a woman in her forties or fifties with Graves' hyperthyroidism. Material for sequencing was blood. As DNA, the CDR3 is TGCAGTGCTAGAGGGGGAGGGACCGGGGAGCTGTTTTTT. This encodes CSARGGGTGELFF.